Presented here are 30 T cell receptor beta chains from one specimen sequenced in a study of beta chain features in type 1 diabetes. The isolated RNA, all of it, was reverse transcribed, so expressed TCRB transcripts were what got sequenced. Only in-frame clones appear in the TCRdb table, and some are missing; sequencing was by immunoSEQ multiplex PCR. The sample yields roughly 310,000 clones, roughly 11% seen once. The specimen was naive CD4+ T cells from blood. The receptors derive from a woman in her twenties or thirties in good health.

The CDR3 DNA follows: TGTGCCAGCAGCCCCAAACAGGGTCGGGGCACAGATACGCAGTATTTT. Translated, it gives CASSPKQGRGTDTQYF. The chain links TRBV7-9 to TRBJ2-3, with D possibly being TRBD1 (6 bases). The germline V and J ends were trimmed by 5 bases and 1 base, with 16 bases remaining between them. The CDR3 spans 16 residues. Germline CDR1 SEHNR, CDR2 FQNEAQ (reference sequence).

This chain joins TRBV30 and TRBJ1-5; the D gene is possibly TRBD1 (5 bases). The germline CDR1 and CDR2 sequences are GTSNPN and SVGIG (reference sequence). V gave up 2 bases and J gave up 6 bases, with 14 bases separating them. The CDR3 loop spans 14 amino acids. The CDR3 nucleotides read TGTGCCTGGAGTAGAGGTCAGGGTGGTCAGCCCCAGCATTTT. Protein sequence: CAWSRGQGGQPQHF.

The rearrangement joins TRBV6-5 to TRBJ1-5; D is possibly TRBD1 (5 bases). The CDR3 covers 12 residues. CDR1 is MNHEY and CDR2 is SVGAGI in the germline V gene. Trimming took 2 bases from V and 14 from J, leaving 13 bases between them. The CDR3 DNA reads TGTGCCAGCAGTTACCAGTGGCAGGGCAAGCATTTT. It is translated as CASSYQWQGKHF.

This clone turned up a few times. The CDR3 DNA reads TGTGCCATCAGTGAGACGCAGGCTGGGGAGACCCAGTACTTC. As protein: CAISETQAGETQYF. V usage is TRBV10-3 and J usage is TRBJ2-5; D unclear. The CDR3 consists of 14 residues. The V and J ends lost 2 bases and 5 bases respectively, with 12 bases between them. Germline CDR1 ENHRY, CDR2 SYGVKD.

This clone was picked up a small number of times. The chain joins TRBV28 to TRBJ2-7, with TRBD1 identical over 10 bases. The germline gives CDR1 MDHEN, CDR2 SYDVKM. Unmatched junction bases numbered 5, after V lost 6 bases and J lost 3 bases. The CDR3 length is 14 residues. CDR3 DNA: TGTGCCAGCAGGGGACAGGGGACCGGCTACGAGCAGTACTTC. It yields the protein CASRGQGTGYEQYF.

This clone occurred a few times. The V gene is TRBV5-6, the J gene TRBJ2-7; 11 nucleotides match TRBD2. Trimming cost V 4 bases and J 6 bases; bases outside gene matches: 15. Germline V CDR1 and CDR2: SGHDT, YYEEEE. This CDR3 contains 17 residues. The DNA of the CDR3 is TGTGCCAGCAGCCCCGTTATTTCCACTAGCGGGAGACGCGAGCAGTACTTC. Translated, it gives CASSPVISTSGRREQYF.

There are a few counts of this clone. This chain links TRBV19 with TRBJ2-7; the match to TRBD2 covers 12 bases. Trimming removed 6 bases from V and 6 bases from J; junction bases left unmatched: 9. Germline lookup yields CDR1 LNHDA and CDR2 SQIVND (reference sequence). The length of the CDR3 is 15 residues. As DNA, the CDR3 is TGTGCCAGTAGGACGACTAGCGGGAGAGGGGGCGAGCAGTACTTC. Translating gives CASRTTSGRGGEQYF.

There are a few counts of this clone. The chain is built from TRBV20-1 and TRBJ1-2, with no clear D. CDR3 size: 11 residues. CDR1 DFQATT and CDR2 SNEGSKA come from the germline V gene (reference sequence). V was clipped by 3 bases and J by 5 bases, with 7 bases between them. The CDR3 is CSASTEYGYTF. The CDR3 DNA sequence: TGCAGTGCTAGCACAGAGTATGGCTACACCTTC.

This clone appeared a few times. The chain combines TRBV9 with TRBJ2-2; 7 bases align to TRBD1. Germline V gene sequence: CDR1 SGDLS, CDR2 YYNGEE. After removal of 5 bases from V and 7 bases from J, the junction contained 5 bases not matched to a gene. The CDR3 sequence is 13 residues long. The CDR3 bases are TGTGCCAGCAGGACAGGGTTGGACGGGGAGCTGTTTTTT. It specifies CASRTGLDGELFF. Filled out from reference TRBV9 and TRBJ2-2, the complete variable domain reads DSGVTQTPKHLITATGQRVTLRCSPRSGDLSVYWYQQSLDQGLQFLIQYYNGEERAKGNILERFSAQQFPDLHSELNLSSLELGDSALYFCASRTGLDGELFFGEGSRLTVL.

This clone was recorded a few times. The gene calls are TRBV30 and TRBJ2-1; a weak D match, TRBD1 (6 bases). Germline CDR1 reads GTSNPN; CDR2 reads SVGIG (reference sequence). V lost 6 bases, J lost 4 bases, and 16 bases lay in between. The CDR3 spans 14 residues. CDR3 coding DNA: TGTGCCTGCCAACGAGGACAGCTTTACAATGAGCAGTTCTTC. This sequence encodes CACQRGQLYNEQFF.

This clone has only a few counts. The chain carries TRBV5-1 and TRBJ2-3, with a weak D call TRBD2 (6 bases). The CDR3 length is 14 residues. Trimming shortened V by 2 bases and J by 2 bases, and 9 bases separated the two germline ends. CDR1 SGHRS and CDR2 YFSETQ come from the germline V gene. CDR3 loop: CASSFAGYTDTQYF. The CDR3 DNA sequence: TGCGCCAGCAGCTTTGCGGGGTACACAGATACGCAGTATTTT.

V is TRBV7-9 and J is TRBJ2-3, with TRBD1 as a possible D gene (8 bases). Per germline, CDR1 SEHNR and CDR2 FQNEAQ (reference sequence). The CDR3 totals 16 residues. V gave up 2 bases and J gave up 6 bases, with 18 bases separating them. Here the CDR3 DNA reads TGTGCCAGCAGCTTACAGGGGGCTAGCGGAGTGGATACGCAGTATTTT. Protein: CASSLQGASGVDTQYF.

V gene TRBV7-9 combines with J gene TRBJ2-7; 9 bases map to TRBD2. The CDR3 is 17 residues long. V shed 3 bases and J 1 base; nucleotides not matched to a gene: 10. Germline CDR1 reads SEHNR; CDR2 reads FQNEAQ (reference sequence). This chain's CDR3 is CASSFSPEAGGSYEQYF. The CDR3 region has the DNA TGTGCCAGCAGCTTTTCCCCGGAGGCGGGAGGGTCCTACGAGCAGTACTTC. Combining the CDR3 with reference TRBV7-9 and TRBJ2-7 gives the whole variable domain DTGVSQNPRHKITKRGQNVTFRCDPISEHNRLYWYRQTLGQGPEFLTYFQNEAQLEKSRLLSDRFSAERPKGSFSTLEIQRTEQGDSAMYLCASSFSPEAGGSYEQYFGPGTRLTVT.

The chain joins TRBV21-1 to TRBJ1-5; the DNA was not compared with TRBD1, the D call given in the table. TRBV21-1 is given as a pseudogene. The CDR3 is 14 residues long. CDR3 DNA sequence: TGTGCCAGCAGCAAAGCGACAGTGGGCCAGCCCCAGCATTTT. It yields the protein CASSKATVGQPQHF.

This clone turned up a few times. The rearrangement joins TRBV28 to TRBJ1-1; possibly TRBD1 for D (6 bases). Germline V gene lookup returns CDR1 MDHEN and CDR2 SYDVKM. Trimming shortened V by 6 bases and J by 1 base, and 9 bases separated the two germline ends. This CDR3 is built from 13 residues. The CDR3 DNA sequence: TGTGCCAGCAGCCTGGACAGGAACACTGAAGCTTTCTTT. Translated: CASSLDRNTEAFF.

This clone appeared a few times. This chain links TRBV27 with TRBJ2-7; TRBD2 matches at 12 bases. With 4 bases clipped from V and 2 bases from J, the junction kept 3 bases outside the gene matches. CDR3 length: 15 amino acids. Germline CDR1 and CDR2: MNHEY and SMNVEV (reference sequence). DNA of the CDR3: TGTGCCAGCAGTTGGACTAGCGGGAACCCCTACGAGCAGTACTTC. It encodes CASSWTSGNPYEQYF.

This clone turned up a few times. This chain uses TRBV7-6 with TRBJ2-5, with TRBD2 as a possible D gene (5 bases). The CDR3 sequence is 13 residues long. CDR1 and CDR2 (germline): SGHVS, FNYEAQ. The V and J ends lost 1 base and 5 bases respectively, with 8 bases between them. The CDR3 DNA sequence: TGTGCCAGCAGCTTAGATGCGGGCGAGACCCAGTACTTC. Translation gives CASSLDAGETQYF.

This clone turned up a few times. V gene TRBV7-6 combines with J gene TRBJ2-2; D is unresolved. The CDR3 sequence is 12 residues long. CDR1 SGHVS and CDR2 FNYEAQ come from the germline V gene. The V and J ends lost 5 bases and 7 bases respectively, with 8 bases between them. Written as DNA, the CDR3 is TGTGCCAGCAGCCGTACCTACGGGGAGCTGTTTTTT. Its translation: CASSRTYGELFF.

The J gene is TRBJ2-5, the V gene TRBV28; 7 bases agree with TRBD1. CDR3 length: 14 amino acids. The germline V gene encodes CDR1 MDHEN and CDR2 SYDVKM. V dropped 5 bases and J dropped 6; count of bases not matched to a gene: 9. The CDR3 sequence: CASSPTGIPKTQYF. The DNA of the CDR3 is TGTGCCAGCAGTCCGACAGGGATACCGAAGACCCAGTACTTC.

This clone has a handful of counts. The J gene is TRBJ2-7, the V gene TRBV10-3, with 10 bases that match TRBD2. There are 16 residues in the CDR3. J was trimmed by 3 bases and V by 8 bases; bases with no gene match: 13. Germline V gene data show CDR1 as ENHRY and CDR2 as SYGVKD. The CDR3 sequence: CAIGRSHSGRLYEQYF. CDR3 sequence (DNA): TGTGCCATCGGACGATCGCATAGCGGGAGGCTCTACGAGCAGTACTTC.

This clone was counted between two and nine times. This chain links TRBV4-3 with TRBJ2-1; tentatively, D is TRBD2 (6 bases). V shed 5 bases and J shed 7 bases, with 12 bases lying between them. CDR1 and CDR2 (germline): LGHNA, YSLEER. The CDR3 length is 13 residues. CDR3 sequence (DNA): TGCGCCAGCAGCACCGAGACTAGTAATGAGCAGTTCTTC. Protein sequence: CASSTETSNEQFF.

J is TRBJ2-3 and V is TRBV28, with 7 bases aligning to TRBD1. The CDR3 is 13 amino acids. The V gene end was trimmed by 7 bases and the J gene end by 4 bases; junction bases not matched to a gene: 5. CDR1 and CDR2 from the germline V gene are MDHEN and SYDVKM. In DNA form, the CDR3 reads TGTGCCAGCACCCCGGGACAGTCAGATACGCAGTATTTT. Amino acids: CASTPGQSDTQYF.

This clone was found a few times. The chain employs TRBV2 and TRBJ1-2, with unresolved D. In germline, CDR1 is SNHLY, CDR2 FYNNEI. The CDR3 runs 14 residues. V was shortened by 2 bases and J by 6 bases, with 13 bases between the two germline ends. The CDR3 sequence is CASSEIPAENGYTF. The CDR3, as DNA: TGTGCCAGCAGTGAAATCCCCGCGGAAAATGGCTACACCTTC.

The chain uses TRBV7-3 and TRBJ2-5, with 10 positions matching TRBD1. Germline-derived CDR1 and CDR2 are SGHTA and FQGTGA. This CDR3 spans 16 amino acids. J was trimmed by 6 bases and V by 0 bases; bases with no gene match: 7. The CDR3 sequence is CASSLTAGTGDKTQYF. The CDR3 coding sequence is TGTGCCAGCAGCTTAACTGCCGGGACAGGGGATAAGACCCAGTACTTC.

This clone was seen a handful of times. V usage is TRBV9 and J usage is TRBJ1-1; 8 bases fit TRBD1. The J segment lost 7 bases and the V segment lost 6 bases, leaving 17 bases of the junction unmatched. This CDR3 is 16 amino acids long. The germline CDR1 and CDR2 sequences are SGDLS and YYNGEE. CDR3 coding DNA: TGTGCCAGCAACCGACAGGGGATGGCTCGAGGCGGTGAAGCTTTCTTT. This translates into CASNRQGMARGGEAFF. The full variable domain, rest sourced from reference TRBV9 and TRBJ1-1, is DSGVTQTPKHLITATGQRVTLRCSPRSGDLSVYWYQQSLDQGLQFLIQYYNGEERAKGNILERFSAQQFPDLHSELNLSSLELGDSALYFCASNRQGMARGGEAFFGQGTRLTVV.

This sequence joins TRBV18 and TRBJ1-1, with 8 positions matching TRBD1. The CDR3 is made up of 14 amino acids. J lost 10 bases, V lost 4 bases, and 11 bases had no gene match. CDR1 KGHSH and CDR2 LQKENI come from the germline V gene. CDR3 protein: CASSLSGTGKGAFF. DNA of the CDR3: TGTGCCAGCTCACTTTCCGGGACAGGAAAGGGAGCTTTCTTT.

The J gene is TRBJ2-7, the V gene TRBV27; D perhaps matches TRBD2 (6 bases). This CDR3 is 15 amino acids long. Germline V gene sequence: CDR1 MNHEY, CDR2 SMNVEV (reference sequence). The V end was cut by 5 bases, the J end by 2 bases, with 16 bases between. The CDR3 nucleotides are TGTGCCAGCAGTAGCCGTAGCGGAGCCCCCTACGAGCAGTACTTC. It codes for CASSSRSGAPYEQYF.

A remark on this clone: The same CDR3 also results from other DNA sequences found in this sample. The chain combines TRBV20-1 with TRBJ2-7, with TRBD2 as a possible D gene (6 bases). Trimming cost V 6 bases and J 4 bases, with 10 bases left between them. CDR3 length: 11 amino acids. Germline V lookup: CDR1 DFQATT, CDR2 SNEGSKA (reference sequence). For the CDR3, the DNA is TGCAGTGCGACTAGTTCTTACGAGCAGTACTTC. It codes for CSATSSYEQYF.

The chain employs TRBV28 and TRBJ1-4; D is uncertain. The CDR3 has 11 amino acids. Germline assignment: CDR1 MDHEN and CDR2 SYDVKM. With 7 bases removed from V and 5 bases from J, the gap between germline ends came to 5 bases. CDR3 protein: CASTENEKLFF. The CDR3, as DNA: TGTGCCAGCACTGAGAATGAAAAACTGTTTTTT.

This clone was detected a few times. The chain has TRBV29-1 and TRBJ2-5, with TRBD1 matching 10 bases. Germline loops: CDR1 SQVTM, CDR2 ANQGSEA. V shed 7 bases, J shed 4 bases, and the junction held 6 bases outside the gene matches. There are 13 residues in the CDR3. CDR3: CSASGTGVETQYF. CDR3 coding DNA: TGCAGCGCTTCCGGGACAGGGGTAGAGACCCAGTACTTC. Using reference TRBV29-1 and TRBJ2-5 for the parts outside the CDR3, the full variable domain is SAVISQKPSRDICQRGTSLTIQCQVDSQVTMMFWYRQQPGQSLTLIATANQGSEATYESGFVIDKFPISRPNLTFSTLTVSNMSPEDSSIYLCSASGTGVETQYFGPGTRLLVL.